This record covers a single T cell receptor (beta chain). Its antigen is not known. Collection of around 10 milliliters of peripheral blood was performed for each donor. Researchers report isolating at least 7 million PBMCs per sample. Using a J-beta primer mix together with a sample-barcoded 5' primer, a second PCR was run for roughly 7 to 12 cycles. TCRdb re-analysed the 5' RACE reads in MiXCR, keeping a single row per CDR3 protein. The sample includes 1.5 million to 2 million distinct CDR3 sequences, approximately 50% of them seen just once. This sample stems from a study of blood T cells in healthy people across ages. CDR1 and CDR2 from the germline V gene are DFQATT and SNEGSKA (reference sequence). This CDR3 region has 12 residues. Trimming took off 4 bases at V and 5 bases at J, with 11 bases between the two ends. Overall study findings and caveats: In long-lived donors, naive CD4+ cell counts and diversity exceeded those of aged donors.

This rearrangement joins TRBV20-1 to TRBJ2-5; D remains ambiguous. The source of this sequence is a woman in her thirties or forties in good health. The source material was blood. CDR3 in amino acids: CSAIGGSETQYF. CDR3 in DNA: TGCAGTGCTATAGGCGGTAGCGAGACCCAGTACTTC.